Listed below are T cell receptor beta chains from one sample, sequenced in a study of shared clonotypes between healthy human individuals. Here immunoSEQ multiplex PCR was the method, and the copy in TCRdb shows in-frame clones only, minus some. Found here are some 630,000 clones, approximately 96% of them singletons; the top ten hold roughly 0.12%. Source material: naive CD8+ T cells sorted from blood. Every receptor here comes from a woman younger than 45 in good health. CDR3s include the opening cysteine and the closing phenylalanine or tryptophan. The order of the fields is J gene, D gene, clone size, V gene, CDR3 DNA, CDR3 protein. A D gene is named only where the DNA matches it firmly. Rows give clone size only sometimes, using once, few, many, or a class for an expanded clone.

TRBJ2-7 | - | - | TRBV9 | TGTGCCAGCAGCGAAGGAGGGGCTACCTACGAGCAGTACTTC | CASSEGGATYEQYF
TRBJ2-3 | TRBD1 | - | TRBV2 | TGTGCCGACTCAACCAGGACAGGGCGTACAGATACGCAGTATTTT | CADSTRTGRTDTQYF
TRBJ2-7 | TRBD2 | - | TRBV6-5 | TGTGCCAGCAGTTACACCCCTAGCGGGAGCCCCTACGAGCAGTACTTC | CASSYTPSGSPYEQYF
TRBJ2-3 | - | - | TRBV9 | TGTGCCAGCAGCGTAGGAGGGGCGGGGGCCGCAGATACGCAGTATTTT | CASSVGGAGAADTQYF
TRBJ2-1 | TRBD2 | - | TRBV27 | TGTGCCAGCAGTCGCGGGACTAGCGGGAACAATGAGCAGTTCTTC | CASSRGTSGNNEQFF
TRBJ2-7 | TRBD1 | - | TRBV5-4 | TGTGCCAGCAGCTTTAGAGACAGGGCCTACGAGCAGTACTTC | CASSFRDRAYEQYF
TRBJ2-3 | - | - | TRBV7-7 | TGTGCCAGCAGCTTAGGGTCGGGATGGCCCCGTAGCACAGATACGCAGTATTTT | CASSLGSGWPRSTDTQYF
TRBJ2-7 | - | - | TRBV5-5 | TGTGCCAGCAGCTTCGGGGTGGCCTACGAGCAGTACTTC | CASSFGVAYEQYF
TRBJ1-4 | TRBD1 | once | TRBV10-2 | TGCGCCAGCAGAGACAGGGGGCTGGCAATTGAAAAACTGTTTTTT | CASRDRGLAIEKLFF
TRBJ1-5 | TRBD1 | - | TRBV7-9 | TGTGCCAGCAGCTTAGGACAGGGTAGGGGACAGCCCCAGCATTTT | CASSLGQGRGQPQHF
TRBJ2-7 | - | - | TRBV4-2 | TGTGCCAGCAGCGCTCCGGGAGTAGACTTGGAGCAGTACTTC | CASSAPGVDLEQYF